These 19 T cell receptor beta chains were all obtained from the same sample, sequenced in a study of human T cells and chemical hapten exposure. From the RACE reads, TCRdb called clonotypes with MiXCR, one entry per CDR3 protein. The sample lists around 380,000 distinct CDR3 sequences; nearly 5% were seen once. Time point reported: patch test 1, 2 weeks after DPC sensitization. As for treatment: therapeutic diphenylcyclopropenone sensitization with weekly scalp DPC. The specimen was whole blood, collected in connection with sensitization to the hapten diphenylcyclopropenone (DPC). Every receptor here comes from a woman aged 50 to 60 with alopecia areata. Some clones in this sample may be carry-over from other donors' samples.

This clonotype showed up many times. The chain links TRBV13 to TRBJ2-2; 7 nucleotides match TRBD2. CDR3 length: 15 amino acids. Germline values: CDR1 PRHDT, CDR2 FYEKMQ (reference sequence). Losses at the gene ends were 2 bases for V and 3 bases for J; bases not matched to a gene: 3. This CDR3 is CASSLYLADTGELFF. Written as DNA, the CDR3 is TGTGCCAGCAGCTTATACCTAGCGGACACCGGGGAGCTGTTTTTT.

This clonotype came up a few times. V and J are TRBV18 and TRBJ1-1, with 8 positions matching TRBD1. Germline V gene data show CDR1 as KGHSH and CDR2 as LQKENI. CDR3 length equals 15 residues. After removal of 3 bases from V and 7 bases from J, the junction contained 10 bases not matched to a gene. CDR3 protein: CASSPFGQGFGEAFF. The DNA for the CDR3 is TGTGCCAGCTCACCTTTCGGACAGGGTTTTGGTGAAGCTTTCTTT.

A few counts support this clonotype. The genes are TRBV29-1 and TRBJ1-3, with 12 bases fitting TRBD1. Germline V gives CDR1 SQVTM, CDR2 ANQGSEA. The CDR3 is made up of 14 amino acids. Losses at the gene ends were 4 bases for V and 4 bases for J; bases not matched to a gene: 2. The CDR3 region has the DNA TGCAGCGTTGGGGGACAGGGGGCCGGAAACACCATATATTTT. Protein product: CSVGGQGAGNTIYF.

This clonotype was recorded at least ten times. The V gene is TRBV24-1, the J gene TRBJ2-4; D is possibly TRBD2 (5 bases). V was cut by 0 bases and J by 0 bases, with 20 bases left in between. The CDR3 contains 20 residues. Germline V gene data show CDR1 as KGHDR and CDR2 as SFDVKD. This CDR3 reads CATSDLAREFVGLAKNIQYF. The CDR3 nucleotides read TGTGCCACCAGTGATTTGGCAAGGGAGTTTGTGGGTCTAGCCAAAAACATTCAGTACTTC.

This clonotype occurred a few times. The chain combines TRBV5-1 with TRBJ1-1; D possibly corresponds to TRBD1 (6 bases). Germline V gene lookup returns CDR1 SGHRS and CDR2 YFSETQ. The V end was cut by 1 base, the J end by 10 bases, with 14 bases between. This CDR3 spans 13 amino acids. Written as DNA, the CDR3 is TGCGCCAGCAGCTTGAGGACAGTTGGAGGAGCTTTCTTT. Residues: CASSLRTVGGAFF.

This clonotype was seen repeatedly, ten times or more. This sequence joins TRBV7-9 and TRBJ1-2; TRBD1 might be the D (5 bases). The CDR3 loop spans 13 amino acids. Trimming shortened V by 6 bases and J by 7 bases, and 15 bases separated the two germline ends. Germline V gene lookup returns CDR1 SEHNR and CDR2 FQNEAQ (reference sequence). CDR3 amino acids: CASSPGRAIGYTF. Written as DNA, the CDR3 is TGTGCCAGCAGTCCGGGACGGGCTATTGGCTACACCTTC.

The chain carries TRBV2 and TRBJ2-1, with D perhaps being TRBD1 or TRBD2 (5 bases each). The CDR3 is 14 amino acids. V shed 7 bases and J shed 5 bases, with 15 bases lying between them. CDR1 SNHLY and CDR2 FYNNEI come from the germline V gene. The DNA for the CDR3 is TGTGCCAGCACAGACGGGACCTCTCACAATGAGCAGTTCTTC. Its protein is CASTDGTSHNEQFF.

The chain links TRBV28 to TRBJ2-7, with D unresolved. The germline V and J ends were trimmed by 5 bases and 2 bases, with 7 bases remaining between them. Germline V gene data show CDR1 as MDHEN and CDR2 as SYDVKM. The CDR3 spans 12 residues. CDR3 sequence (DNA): TGTGCCAGCAGTCCCCGGGCCTACGAGCAGTACTTC. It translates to CASSPRAYEQYF.

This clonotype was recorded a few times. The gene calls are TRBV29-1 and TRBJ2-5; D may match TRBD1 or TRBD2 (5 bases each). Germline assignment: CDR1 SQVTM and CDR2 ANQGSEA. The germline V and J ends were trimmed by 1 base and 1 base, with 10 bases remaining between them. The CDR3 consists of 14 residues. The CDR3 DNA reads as TGCAGCGTTGAAGGCCCGGGGACCCAAGAGACCCAGTACTTC. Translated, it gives CSVEGPGTQETQYF.

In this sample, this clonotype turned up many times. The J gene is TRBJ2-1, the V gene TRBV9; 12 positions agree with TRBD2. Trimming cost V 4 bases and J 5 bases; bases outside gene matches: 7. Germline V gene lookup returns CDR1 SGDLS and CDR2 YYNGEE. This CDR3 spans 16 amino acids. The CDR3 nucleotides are TGTGCCAGCAGCCCCCGGACTAGCGGGATAAACAATGAGCAGTTCTTC. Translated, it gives CASSPRTSGINNEQFF.

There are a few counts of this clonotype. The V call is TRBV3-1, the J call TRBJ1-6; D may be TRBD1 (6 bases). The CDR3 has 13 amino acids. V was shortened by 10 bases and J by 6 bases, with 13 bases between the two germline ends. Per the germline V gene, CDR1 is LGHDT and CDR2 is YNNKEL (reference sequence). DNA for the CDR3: TGTGCCACAGGACAGAAAAGTAATTCACCCCTCCACTTT. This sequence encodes CATGQKSNSPLHF.

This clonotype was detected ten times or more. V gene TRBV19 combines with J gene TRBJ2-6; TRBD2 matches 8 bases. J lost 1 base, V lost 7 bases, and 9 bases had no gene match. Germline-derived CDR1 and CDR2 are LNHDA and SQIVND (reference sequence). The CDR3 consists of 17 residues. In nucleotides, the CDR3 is TGTGCCAGTACCATTGGACTAGCAGGATCTGGGGCCAACGTCCTGACTTTC. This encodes CASTIGLAGSGANVLTF. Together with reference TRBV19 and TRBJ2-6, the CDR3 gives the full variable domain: DGGITQSPKYLFRKEGQNVTLSCEQNLNHDAMYWYRQDPGQGLRLIYYSQIVNDFQKGDIAEGYSVSREKKESFPLTVTSAQKNPTAFYLCASTIGLAGSGANVLTFGAGSRLTVL.

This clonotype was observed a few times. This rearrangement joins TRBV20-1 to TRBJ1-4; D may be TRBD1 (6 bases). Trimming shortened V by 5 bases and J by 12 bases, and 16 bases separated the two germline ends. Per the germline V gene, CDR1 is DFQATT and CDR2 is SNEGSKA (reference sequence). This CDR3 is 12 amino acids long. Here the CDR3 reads CSAPIPGEELFF. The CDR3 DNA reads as TGCAGTGCTCCGATCCCAGGGGAGGAACTGTTTTTT.

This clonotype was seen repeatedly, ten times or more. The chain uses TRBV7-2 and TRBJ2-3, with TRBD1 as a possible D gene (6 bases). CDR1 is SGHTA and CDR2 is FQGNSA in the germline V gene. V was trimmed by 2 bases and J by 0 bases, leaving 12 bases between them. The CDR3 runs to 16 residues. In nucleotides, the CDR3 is TGTGCCAGCAGCTTAAGGACAGCAGTTAGCACAGATACGCAGTATTTT. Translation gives CASSLRTAVSTDTQYF.

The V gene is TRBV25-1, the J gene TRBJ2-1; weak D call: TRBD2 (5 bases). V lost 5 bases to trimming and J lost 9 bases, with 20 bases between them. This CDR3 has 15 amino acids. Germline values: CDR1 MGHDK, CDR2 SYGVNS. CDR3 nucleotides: TGTGCCAGCAGTCCCATCCCTCCTCCCGAGGGTGAGCAGTTCTTC. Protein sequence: CASSPIPPPEGEQFF.

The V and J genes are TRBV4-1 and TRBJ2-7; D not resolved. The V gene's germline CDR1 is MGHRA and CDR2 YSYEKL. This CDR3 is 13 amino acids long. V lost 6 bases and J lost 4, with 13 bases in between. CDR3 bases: TGCGCCAGCAGTCCAAGTATGGGGTACGAGCAGTACTTC. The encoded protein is CASSPSMGYEQYF.

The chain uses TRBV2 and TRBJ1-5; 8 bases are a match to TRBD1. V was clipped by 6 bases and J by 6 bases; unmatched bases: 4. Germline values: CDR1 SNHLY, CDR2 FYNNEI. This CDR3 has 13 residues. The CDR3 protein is CASRADRAQPQHF. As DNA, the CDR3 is TGTGCCAGCAGGGCGGACAGGGCTCAGCCCCAGCATTTT.

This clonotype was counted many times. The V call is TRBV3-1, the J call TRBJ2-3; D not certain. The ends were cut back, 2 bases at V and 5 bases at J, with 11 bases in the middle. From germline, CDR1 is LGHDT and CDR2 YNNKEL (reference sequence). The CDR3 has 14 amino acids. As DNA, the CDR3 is TGTGCCAGCAGCCAAAGTGGGGAAGGAGATACGCAGTATTTT. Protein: CASSQSGEGDTQYF.

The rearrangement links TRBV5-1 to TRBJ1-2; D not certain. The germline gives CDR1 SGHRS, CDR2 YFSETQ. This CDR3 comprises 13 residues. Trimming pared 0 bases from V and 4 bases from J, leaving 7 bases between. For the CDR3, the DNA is TGCGCCAGCAGCTTGGAAAGGACCTATGGCTACACCTTC. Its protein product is CASSLERTYGYTF.